This T cell receptor (beta chain) appears in the sequencing data of a study of blood T cell repertoires in COVID-19. The CDR3 contains 15 residues. Trimming removed 5 bases at V and 0 bases at J, with 11 bases between. In germline, CDR1 is MDHEN, CDR2 SYDVKM. Original data processing: For nucleated cells, counts were estimated from reference gene primer amplification. Clones were sequenced by immunoSEQ multiplex PCR, and TCRdb holds only the in-frame ones, with some missing. V and J calls and clone size follow that table, whereas D and trimming were derived from the DNA. The table lists 350,000 to 550,000 clones, 75% to 90% of them singletons.

Material: peripheral blood. The rearrangement links TRBV28 to TRBJ2-1; no reliable D call. The sequence was obtained from a woman under 40 with acute or convalescent COVID-19. The CDR3 is CASSPSWSSYNEQFF. DNA for the CDR3: TGTGCCAGCAGTCCGAGTTGGAGCTCCTACAATGAGCAGTTCTTC.